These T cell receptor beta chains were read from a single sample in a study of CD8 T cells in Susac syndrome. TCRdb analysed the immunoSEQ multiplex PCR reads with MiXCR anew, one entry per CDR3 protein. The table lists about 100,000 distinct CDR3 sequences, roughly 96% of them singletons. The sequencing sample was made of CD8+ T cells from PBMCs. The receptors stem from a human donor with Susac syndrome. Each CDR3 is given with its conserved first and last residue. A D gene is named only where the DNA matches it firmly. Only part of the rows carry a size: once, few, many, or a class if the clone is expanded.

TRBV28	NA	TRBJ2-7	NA	TGTGCCAGCAGTCCCCGGGACATCTGCGAGCAGTACTTC	CASSPRDICEQYF
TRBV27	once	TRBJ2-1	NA	TGTGCCAGCAGTTTATCGCGGGATCCCTACAATGAGCAGTTCTTC	CASSLSRDPYNEQFF
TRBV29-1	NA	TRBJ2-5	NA	TGCAGCGTAAGGAGCGTGGGGGAGACCCAGTACTTC	CSVRSVGETQYF
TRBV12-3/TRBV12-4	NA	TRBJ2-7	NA	TGTGCCAGCAGTTCGGGGACGGGGTCCTCCTACGAGCAGTACTTC	CASSSGTGSSYEQYF
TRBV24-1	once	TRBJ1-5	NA	TGTGCCACCAGTGACGCGTATAGCAATCAGCCCCAGCATTTT	CATSDAYSNQPQHF
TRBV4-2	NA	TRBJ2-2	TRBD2	TGTGCCAGCAGCCCAGGGGGTAGCGGGAGTGTCGGGGAGCTGTTTTTT	CASSPGGSGSVGELFF
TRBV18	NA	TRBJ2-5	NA	TGTGCCAGCTCACCACGGAGGGGGGAACAAGAGACCCAGTACTTC	CASSPRRGEQETQYF
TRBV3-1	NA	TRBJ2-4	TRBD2	TGTGCCAGCAGCCAACGACGGGAGGGGAACATTCAGTACTTC	CASSQRREGNIQYF
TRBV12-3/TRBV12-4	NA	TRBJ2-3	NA	TGTGCCAGCTCCTGGGGGAATACGCAGTATTTT	CASSWGNTQYF
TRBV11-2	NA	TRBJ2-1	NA	TGTGCCAGCAGCTTAGACCGCGGAGACTACAATGAGCAGTTCTTC	CASSLDRGDYNEQFF
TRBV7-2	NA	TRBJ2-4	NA	TGTGCCAGCAGCCCTCCGGGTTCAAACATTCAGTACTTC	CASSPPGSNIQYF
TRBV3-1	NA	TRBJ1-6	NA	TGTGCCAGCAGCGCCGAGGGGGAACCCCTCCACTTT	CASSAEGEPLHF
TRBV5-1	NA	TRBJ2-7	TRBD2	TGCGCCAGCAGCCCCACGGGAGGGCTAGACGAGCAGTACTTC	CASSPTGGLDEQYF
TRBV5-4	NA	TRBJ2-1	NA	TGTGCCAGCAGCTTGAGAGGGGGGGCCTACAATGAGCAGTTCTTC	CASSLRGGAYNEQFF
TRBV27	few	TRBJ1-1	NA	TGTGCCAGCAGTTTGGGAGCCGGAAACACTGAAGCTTTCTTT	CASSLGAGNTEAFF
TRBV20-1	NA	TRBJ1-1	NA	TGCAGTGCTAGAGATCCAGGGGAGGGAGACACTGAAGCTTTCTTT	CSARDPGEGDTEAFF
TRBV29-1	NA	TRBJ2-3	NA	TGCAGCCTCCAGCTGACGGATACGCAGTATTTT	CSLQLTDTQYF
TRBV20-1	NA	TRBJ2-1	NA	TGCAGTGCTAGAGTCGCCCAGGGCTACAATGAGCAGTTCTTC	CSARVAQGYNEQFF
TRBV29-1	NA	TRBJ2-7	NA	TGCAGCGTTGGGCAGGCGTACAACTCCTACGAGCAGTACTTC	CSVGQAYNSYEQYF
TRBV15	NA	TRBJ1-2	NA	TGTGCCACCTTTGGGCTTGGTGGCTACACCTTC	CATFGLGGYTF
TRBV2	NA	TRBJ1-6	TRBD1	TGTGCCAGCAGTCCTCGGACAGGGGGCTCCTATAATTCACCCCTCCACTTT	CASSPRTGGSYNSPLHF
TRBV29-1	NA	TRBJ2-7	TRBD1	TGCAGCGTTGTTATTCCCGACAGGGGGTACGAGCAGTACTTC	CSVVIPDRGYEQYF
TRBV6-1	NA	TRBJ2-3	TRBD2	TGTGCCAGCAGCGGACTAGCGGGAGAAGGGGATACGCAGTATTTT	CASSGLAGEGDTQYF
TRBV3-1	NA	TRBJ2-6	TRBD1	TGTGCCAGCAGCCAACACACGACAGGGATGAGCGGGGCCAACGTCCTGACTTTC	CASSQHTTGMSGANVLTF
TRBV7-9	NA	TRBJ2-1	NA	TGTGCCAGCAGCTTAGTAACGTGGGAGCATGACAATGAGCAGTTCTTC	CASSLVTWEHDNEQFF
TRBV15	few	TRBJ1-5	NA	TGTGCCACCAGCAGAGAGGGGAGCAATCAGCCCCAGCATTTT	CATSREGSNQPQHF
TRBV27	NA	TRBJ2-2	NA	TGTGCCAGCAGTTTTTCCGGGGAGCTGTTTTTT	CASSFSGELFF
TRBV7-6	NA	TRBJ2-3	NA	TGTGCCAGCAGCTTAGAGCCGCCGGGAGATACGCAGTATTTT	CASSLEPPGDTQYF
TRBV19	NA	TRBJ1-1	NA	TGTGCCAGTATATTGGGCACTGAAGCTTTCTTT	CASILGTEAFF
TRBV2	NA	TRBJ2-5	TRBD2	TGTGCCAGCAGGGTGAACGGGGGGGCGGAGACCCAGTACTTC	CASRVNGGAETQYF
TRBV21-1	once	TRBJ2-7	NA	TGTGCCAGCAGCAAAGTCGGGATGGGGTACTTC	CASSKVGMGYF
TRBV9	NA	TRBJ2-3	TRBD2	TGTGCCAGCAGCCCAGAGGGAGGGAGCACAGATACGCAGTATTTT	CASSPEGGSTDTQYF
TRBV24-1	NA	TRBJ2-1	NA	TGTGCCACCAGTGATGCCCTGGCCACCAATGAGCAGTTCTTC	CATSDALATNEQFF
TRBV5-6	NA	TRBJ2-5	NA	TGTGCCAGCAGCCGATCCTCGGGGGAGACCCAGTACTTC	CASSRSSGETQYF
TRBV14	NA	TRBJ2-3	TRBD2	TGTGCCAGCAGCCAAGCGACACTAGCGGAGACCCAGTATTTT	CASSQATLAETQYF
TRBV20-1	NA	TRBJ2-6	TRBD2	TGCAGTGCTACCCCGGGACTAGCGGGAACTGGGGCCAACGTCCTGACTTTC	CSATPGLAGTGANVLTF
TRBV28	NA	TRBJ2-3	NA	TGTGCCAGCAGTTTGCAGGGAAGCACAGATACGCAGTATTTT	CASSLQGSTDTQYF
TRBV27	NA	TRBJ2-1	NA	TGTGCCAGCAGCCGAGTGGACAATGAGCAGTTCTTC	CASSRVDNEQFF
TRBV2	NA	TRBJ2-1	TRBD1	TGTGCCAGCAGGAGGGACAGCGAACCCTACAATGAGCAGTTCTTC	CASRRDSEPYNEQFF
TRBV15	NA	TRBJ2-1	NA	TGTGCCACCAGCAGAGATTCTAGCTCGGGGGTATACAATGAGCAGTTCTTC	CATSRDSSSGVYNEQFF
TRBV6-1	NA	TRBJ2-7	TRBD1	TGTGCCAGCAGTTCCCCCGGGACAGGGGGCGAGCAGTACTTC	CASSSPGTGGEQYF
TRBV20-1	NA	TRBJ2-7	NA	TGCAGTGCTAGTTTCGGTCGCGAGCAGTACTTC	CSASFGREQYF
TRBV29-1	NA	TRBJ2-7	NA	TGCAGCGTTGTCAGGGACACCTCCCACGAGCAGTACTTC	CSVVRDTSHEQYF
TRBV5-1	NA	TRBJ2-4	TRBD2	TGCGCCAGCATGGGGGAGGGGAACATTCAGTACTTC	CASMGEGNIQYF
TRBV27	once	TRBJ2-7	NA	TGTGCCAGCAGTTTCGCGGCGGGGCCCTCCTACGAGCAGTACTTC	CASSFAAGPSYEQYF
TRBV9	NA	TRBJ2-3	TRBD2	TGTGCCAGCAGCCCAATAGCGGGAGCTAGCACAGATACGCAGTATTTT	CASSPIAGASTDTQYF